A single sample gave rise to the 15 T cell receptor beta chains below, sequenced in a study of blood T cells in healthy people across ages. The use of a sample-barcoded 5' primer and a J-beta primer mix characterized a second PCR of roughly 7 to 11 cycles. TCRdb re-analysed the 5' RACE reads in MiXCR, keeping a single row per CDR3 protein. This repertoire shows hundreds of thousands of distinct CDR3 sequences, around a fifth found once; its top ten account for 3% to 4%. Input material: blood. The origin of the receptors is a man between 65 and 85 years old in good health.

In the case of this clonotype: One junction end disagrees with the germline gene, perhaps due to a read error. The chain is built from TRBV12-3 or TRBV12-4 and TRBJ2-3; possibly TRBD2 for D (6 bases). The CDR3 is made up of 13 amino acids. CDR3 coding DNA: TGTGCCAGCAGTTTAGCGCGACTAGATACGCGGTATTTT. Translation: CASSLARLDTRYF.

The chain links TRBV7-2 to TRBJ2-5, with D perhaps assigned TRBD1 or TRBD2 (5 bases each). The CDR3 runs 13 residues. Trimming took off 2 bases at V and 6 bases at J, with 10 bases between the two ends. The germline gives CDR1 SGHTA, CDR2 FQGNSA. CDR3 bases: TGTGCCAGCAGCTTACGCCGGGGCCAGACCCAGTACTTC. Protein product: CASSLRRGQTQYF.

The V and J genes are TRBV20-1 and TRBJ2-5, with D possibly matching TRBD1 (6 bases). CDR1 and CDR2 from the germline V gene are DFQATT and SNEGSKA (reference sequence). V dropped 5 bases and J dropped 11 bases, with 18 bases sitting between them. The CDR3 is 12 amino acids. CDR3 sequence reads: CSARGGGGAQYF. The CDR3 coding sequence is TGCAGTGCTCGTGGGGGCGGCGGCGCGCAGTACTTC.

Worth noting for this clonotype: The conserved closing phenylalanine or tryptophan is absent in this CDR3, likely reflecting a read error. The chain links TRBV5-6 to TRBJ2-5, with TRBD1 matching 7 bases. The closer fit of TRBJ2-7 to the DNA end suggests the J call may be wrong. The CDR3 covers 14 residues. Germline values: CDR1 SGHDT, CDR2 YYEEEE. CDR3: CASSPGQATYEQYS. CDR3 sequence (DNA): TGTGCCAGCAGCCCCGGACAGGCGACCTACGAGCAGTACTCC.

The chain recombines TRBV20-1 with TRBJ1-1, with D unresolved. Germline V CDR1 and CDR2: DFQATT, SNEGSKA (reference sequence). The CDR3 length is 13 residues. Deletions cut 4 bases from V and 5 bases from J, with 14 bases between. CDR3 DNA sequence: TGCAGTGCTACCGTTAGTCGGGAAACTGAAGCTTTCTTT. The encoded protein is CSATVSRETEAFF.

This clonotype was seen more than once but under ten times. This chain connects TRBV12-3 or TRBV12-4 to TRBJ2-5; tentatively, D is TRBD2 (6 bases). The V end was cut by 3 bases, the J end by 2 bases, with 13 bases between. The CDR3 spans 15 residues. CDR3 in amino acids: CASSFTLAPQETQYF. The CDR3 bases are TGTGCCAGCAGTTTCACCCTAGCGCCACAAGAGACCCAGTACTTC.

The chain joins TRBV28 to TRBJ1-5; TRBD1 matches 7 bases. The ends lost 6 bases at V and 5 bases at J; junction bases unmatched: 10. This CDR3 is built from 15 residues. Per germline, CDR1 MDHEN and CDR2 SYDVKM. Written as DNA, the CDR3 is TGTGCCAGCAGGGGGTGGGACAGTGGGGATCAGCCCCAGCATTTT. It is translated as CASRGWDSGDQPQHF.

This clonotype was counted between two and nine times. CDR3 nucleotides: TGTGCCAGCAGCGTAGGCCCAGGGGGGACACTTACGGGCGAGCAGTACTTC. Translated: CASSVGPGGTLTGEQYF. The chain combines TRBV9 with TRBJ2-7, with a weak D call TRBD1 (7 bases). V was cut by 0 bases and J by 6 bases, with 22 bases left in between. Germline-derived CDR1 and CDR2 are SGDLS and YYNGEE. CDR3 length equals 17 residues.

This clonotype turned up a few times. The rearrangement uses TRBV9 and TRBJ2-3; no firm D call. Between the trimmed V and J ends, which lost 0 bases and 0 bases, there was a span of 14 bases. There are 17 residues in the CDR3. Germline CDR1 and CDR2: SGDLS and YYNGEE. The CDR3 DNA follows: TGTGCCAGCAGCGTAGCTACGTCAGGTGCTAGCACAGATACGCAGTATTTT. Translated: CASSVATSGASTDTQYF.

This clonotype was seen only a few times. The chain joins TRBV6-1 to TRBJ2-5, with D maybe TRBD2 (5 bases). The germline V and J ends were trimmed by 4 bases and 4 bases, with 10 bases remaining between them. This CDR3 comprises 13 residues. From germline, CDR1 is MNHNS and CDR2 SASEGT. For the CDR3, the DNA is TGTGCCAGCAGTGGGGAGACGGTAGAGACCCAGTACTTC. This encodes CASSGETVETQYF.

The chain is built from TRBV7-6 and TRBJ2-7; a possible D gene is TRBD2 (5 bases). There are 15 residues in the CDR3. V was trimmed by 3 bases and J by 6 bases, leaving 18 bases between them. Germline loops: CDR1 SGHVS, CDR2 FNYEAQ. The CDR3 DNA is TGTGCCAGCAGCTTTTCGACCGGGGTAGGTGGCGAGCAGTACTTC. Residues: CASSFSTGVGGEQYF.

This clonotype was seen once. This sequence joins TRBV7-2 and TRBJ2-3; D uncertain. V lost 3 bases and J lost 4, with 8 bases in between. CDR1 is SGHTA, CDR2 FQGNSA, per germline. This CDR3 is 13 amino acids long. The CDR3 DNA sequence: TGTGCCAGCAGCTTTGTTATGGCAGATACGCAGTATTTT. It specifies CASSFVMADTQYF.

In regard to this clonotype: Given a much more abundant clone one base away, this may be a read error. V and J are TRBV7-8 and TRBJ2-7; 11 bases agree with TRBD1. V lost 5 bases, J lost 6 bases, and 3 bases stayed unmatched. The germline V gene encodes CDR1 SGHVS and CDR2 FQNEAQ. The CDR3 spans 13 residues. Here the CDR3 reads CASSRTGGGEQYF. The CDR3 region has the DNA TGTGCCAGCAGCAGGACAGGGGGCGGCGAGCAGTACTTC.

This clonotype was recorded a few times. The chain recombines TRBV25-1 with TRBJ1-2; D gene unclear. Germline CDR1 reads MGHDK; CDR2 reads SYGVNS. Trimming left V 3 bases short and J 1 base short, with 9 bases between. The CDR3 length is 14 residues. The DNA of the CDR3 is TGTGCCAGCAGTGACGCCGGTAATAACTATGGCTACACCTTC. This sequence encodes CASSDAGNNYGYTF.

The rearrangement uses TRBV5-6 and TRBJ1-2; 9 bases match TRBD1. In germline, CDR1 is SGHDT, CDR2 YYEEEE. The CDR3 is made up of 17 amino acids. J was trimmed by 1 base and V by 4 bases; bases with no gene match: 11. CDR3 region: CASSDQPGQGINYGYTF. The CDR3 DNA follows: TGTGCCAGCAGCGATCAGCCGGGACAGGGAATTAACTATGGCTACACCTTC. The full variable domain, with the rest looked up from reference TRBV5-6 and TRBJ1-2, is DAGVTQSPTHLIKTRGQQVTLRCSPKSGHDTVSWYQQALGQGPQFIFQYYEEEERQRGNFPDRFSGHQFPNYSSELNVNALLLGDSALYLCASSDQPGQGINYGYTFGSGTRLTVV.